This T cell receptor beta chain was identified during a study of blood T cells in healthy people across ages. The CDR3 covers 12 residues. Between the trimmed V and J ends, which lost 4 bases and 6 bases, there was a span of 6 bases. Germline assignment: CDR1 MNHEY and CDR2 SVGEGT. Primers used in a second PCR of roughly 7 to 12 cycles were a sample-barcoded 5' primer and a J-beta primer mix. Each sample yielded at least 3 million CDR3-containing paired-end reads. TCRdb passed the 5' RACE reads through MiXCR, listing each CDR3 protein once. This sample has hundreds of thousands of distinct CDR3 sequences, with roughly 41% found just once. This clonotype was observed many times.

Sequencing was performed on blood. The chain employs TRBV6-2 or TRBV6-3 and TRBJ2-2; no clear D. The sequence was obtained from a man older than 75 in good health. The CDR3 nucleotides read TGTGCCAGCAGTTTCCTACCCGGGGAGCTGTTTTTT. This gives the protein CASSFLPGELFF.